Listed below are T cell receptor beta chains from one sample, sequenced in a study of memory CD4+ T cells and cytomegalovirus serostatus. Some clones are missing from TCRdb's copy, which holds only in-frame ones; the method was immunoSEQ multiplex PCR. Here the sample spans approximately 42,000 clones, approximately 80% being singletons. Sequencing was done on a sample of memory CD4+ T cells from blood. The source is an adult in good health and CMV-seronegative. Both conserved end residues are part of each CDR3. A D gene is named only where the DNA matches it firmly. Clone size is given for some rows only: seen once, a few or many times, or a class if the clone is expanded.

>.|TRBJ1-4|TRBV7-2|TRBD1
CATSGTEREKLFF
TGTGCAACCTCCGGGACAGAACGTGAAAAACTGTTTTTT
>few|TRBJ2-5|TRBV4-2|.
CASSPGGGPGGETQYF
TGTGCCAGCAGCCCAGGGGGGGGGCCCGGGGGAGAGACCCAGTACTTC
>few|TRBJ2-3|TRBV6-6|.
CASSRLVADTQYF
TGTGCCAGCAGTCGACTAGTGGCAGATACGCAGTATTTT
>once|TRBJ2-1|TRBV5-5|.
CASSLPPGGREQFF
TGTGCCAGCAGCTTACCGCCCGGCGGCCGGGAGCAGTTCTTC
>medium-sized|TRBJ1-2|TRBV9|.
CASSWGPGASGYTF
TGTGCCAGCAGCTGGGGGCCGGGGGCGAGTGGCTACACCTTC
>.|TRBJ2-7|TRBV18|TRBD2
CASSPLLAGAEQYF
TGTGCCAGCTCACCACTCCTAGCGGGAGCCGAGCAGTACTTC
>.|TRBJ1-5|TRBV7-9|TRBD1
CASSYQGDQPQHF
TGTGCCAGCAGCTATCAGGGGGATCAGCCCCAGCATTTT
>.|TRBJ1-6|TRBV4-2|.
CASSQGDGAFSYNSPLHF
TGTGCCAGCAGCCAAGGGGACGGAGCATTCTCCTATAATTCACCCCTCCACTTT
>.|TRBJ2-3|TRBV11-2|.
CASSTTGGNTDTQYF
TGTGCCAGCAGCACAACTGGCGGGAACACAGATACGCAGTATTTT
>.|TRBJ2-7|TRBV7-2|TRBD2
CASSRGRLYEQYF
TGTGCCAGCAGCCGCGGGAGATTATACGAGCAGTACTTC
>.|TRBJ2-1|TRBV14|TRBD2
CASSRSGLNEQFF
TGTGCCAGCAGCCGTAGCGGGCTCAATGAGCAGTTCTTC
>.|TRBJ2-3|TRBV10-3|.
CAILGDPSTDTQYF
TGTGCCATCCTTGGCGATCCTAGCACAGATACGCAGTATTTT
>once|TRBJ1-4|TRBV7-8|.
CASSYTSSSEKLFF
TGTGCCAGCAGCTACACCTCAAGTAGTGAAAAACTGTTTTTT
>.|TRBJ2-5|TRBV9|TRBD2
CASSVDSGSGETQYF
TGTGCCAGCAGCGTAGATAGCGGGAGTGGGGAGACCCAGTACTTC
>.|TRBJ2-1|TRBV5-4|.
CASSRSYRSGEQFF
TGTGCCAGCAGCCGTTCCTACCGGAGCGGAGAGCAGTTCTTC
>.|TRBJ1-4|TRBV19|.
CASSTMDGEKLFF
TGTGCCAGTAGTACCATGGACGGTGAAAAACTGTTTTTT
>.|TRBJ2-2|TRBV5-1|.
CASTRDGDTGELFF
TGCGCCAGCACAAGGGACGGAGACACCGGGGAGCTGTTTTTT
>.|TRBJ1-4|TRBV2|.
CASRTGPMNEKLFF
TGTGCCAGCAGAACGGGACCGATGAATGAAAAACTGTTTTTT
>.|TRBJ2-3|TRBV10-3|.
CAISEPGSDTQYF
TGTGCCATCAGTGAGCCAGGGTCGGATACGCAGTATTTT
>.|TRBJ2-5|TRBV6-6|TRBD2
CASSSLAGGIYETQYF
TGTGCCAGCAGTTCATTAGCGGGAGGCATTTATGAGACCCAGTACTTC
>.|TRBJ2-4|TRBV7-2|.
CASSAWDYGTKNIQYF
TGTGCCAGCAGCGCCTGGGACTATGGGACAAAAAACATTCAGTACTTC
>.|TRBJ2-3|TRBV11-3|TRBD1
CASSRDRGLTDTQYF
TGTGCCAGCAGCCGGGACAGGGGGCTAACAGATACGCAGTATTTT
>once|TRBJ1-2|TRBV11-2|TRBD1
CASSPTGGGGYTF
TGTGCCAGCAGCCCAACAGGGGGCGGGGGCTACACCTTC
>.|TRBJ1-1|TRBV29-1|.
CSARLTRDTEAFF
TGCAGCGCCCGGCTCACACGGGACACTGAAGCTTTCTTT
>.|TRBJ1-5|TRBV28|.
CASSSARAYNQPQHF
TGTGCCAGCAGTTCGGCCAGGGCGTACAATCAGCCCCAGCATTTT
>.|TRBJ1-2|TRBV2|.
CASGAQVITYGYTF
TGTGCCAGCGGGGCACAGGTAATTACCTATGGCTACACCTTC
>.|TRBJ2-1|TRBV7-2|TRBD1
CASRPDRAYNEQFF
TGTGCCAGCAGGCCGGACAGGGCCTACAATGAGCAGTTCTTC